This TCR beta chain is from a study of blood T cell repertoires in COVID-19. Study-level background: Italy, Spain and the United States were the sources of the convalescent and acute COVID-19 samples. Sample material is recorded as cDNA or gDNA derived from T cells, B-cell-depleted T cells, or PBMCs.

The CDR3 extends over 12 amino acids. V dropped 3 bases and J dropped 5 bases, with 6 bases sitting between them. Germline values: CDR1 MNHEY, CDR2 SVGEGT. In the authors' methods: Nucleated cell number was recorded as an estimate derived from reference gene primer amplification. The assay was immunoSEQ multiplex PCR, and TCRdb's table has in-frame clones only and misses some. V, J and clone size were drawn from that table, and D and trimming were deduced from the DNA. The data show about 140,000 clones, with approximately 85% seen just once and around 2.9% held by the top ten. This clonotype was obtained from a man aged 45 to 65 with acute or convalescent COVID-19. Input material: peripheral blood. The chain recombines TRBV6-2 or TRBV6-3 with TRBJ2-3; D is uncertain. The CDR3 loop is CASSYTVDTQYF. CDR3 bases: TGTGCCAGCAGTTATACGGTAGATACGCAGTATTTT.